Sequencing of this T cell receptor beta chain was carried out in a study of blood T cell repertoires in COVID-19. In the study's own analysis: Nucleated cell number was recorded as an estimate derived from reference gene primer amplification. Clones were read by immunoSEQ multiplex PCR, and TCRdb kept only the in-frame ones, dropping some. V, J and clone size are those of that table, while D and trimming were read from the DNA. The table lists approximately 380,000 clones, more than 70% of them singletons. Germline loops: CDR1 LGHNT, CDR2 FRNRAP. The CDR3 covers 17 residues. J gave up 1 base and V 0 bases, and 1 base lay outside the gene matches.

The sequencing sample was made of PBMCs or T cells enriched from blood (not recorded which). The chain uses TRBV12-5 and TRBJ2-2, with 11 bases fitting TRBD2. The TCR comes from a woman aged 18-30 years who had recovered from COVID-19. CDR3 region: CASGLVGLAVNTGELFF. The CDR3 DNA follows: TGTGCTAGTGGTTTGGTGGGACTAGCGGTGAACACCGGGGAGCTGTTTTTT.